The present T cell receptor beta chain was sequenced within a study of tumor-infiltrating lymphocytes in localized non-small cell lung cancer. J was trimmed by 1 base and V by 5 bases; bases with no gene match: 9. The CDR3 totals 15 residues. CDR1 GTSNPN and CDR2 SVGIG come from the germline V gene (reference sequence). Clones were sequenced by immunoSEQ multiplex PCR, and TCRdb holds only the in-frame ones, with some missing. The sample records fewer than 12,000 clones, approximately 64% being singletons. The sequenced sample consisted of lung tumor tissue. The chain links TRBV30 to TRBJ2-3, with TRBD2 matching over 7 bases. The source is a human donor with non-small cell lung cancer. CDR3 sequence reads: CAWESGISGTDTQYF. DNA for the CDR3: TGTGCCTGGGAAAGCGGGATCTCCGGCACAGATACGCAGTATTTT.